This TCR beta chain stems from a study of CD8 T cells in Susac syndrome. Reverse transcription of about 0.45 to 1 ug RNA was carried out with random hexamers. TCRdb re-called the immunoSEQ multiplex PCR reads through MiXCR, storing one row per CDR3 protein. The table has nearly 200,000 distinct CDR3 sequences, roughly 96% seen once; the top ten hold roughly 0.088%. The ends lost 1 base at V and 8 bases at J; junction bases unmatched: 1. The CDR3 sequence is 12 residues long. Germline V gene lookup returns CDR1 SGDLS and CDR2 YYNGEE. This TCR was sampled from a human donor with multiple sclerosis. Input material: CD4+ T cells from PBMCs. The genes are TRBV9 and TRBJ1-2, with 8 bases identical to TRBD1. CDR3 sequence (DNA): TGTGCCAGCAGCGTATCAGGGGGCGGCTACACCTTC. It yields the protein CASSVSGGGYTF. Drawing the rest from reference TRBV9 and TRBJ1-2, the complete variable domain is DSGVTQTPKHLITATGQRVTLRCSPRSGDLSVYWYQQSLDQGLQFLIQYYNGEERAKGNILERFSAQQFPDLHSELNLSSLELGDSALYFCASSVSGGGYTFGSGTRLTVV.